This T cell receptor (beta chain) was identified during a study of blood T cell repertoires in COVID-19. Looking at the study overall: Samples came from the United States, Italy and Spain, spanning acute and convalescent COVID-19.

Original handling: Quantification of nucleated cells was approximated via reference gene primer amplification. Using immunoSEQ multiplex PCR, the repertoire was profiled, and TCRdb retains in-frame clones only, with some absent. V and J calls plus clone size are reproduced from that table; the DNA served to infer D and trimming. The table shows about 110,000 clones, with about nine tenths occurring only once. V was clipped by 5 bases and J by 3 bases, with 14 bases between them. The CDR3 has 15 amino acids. Germline CDR1 reads LNHDA; CDR2 reads SQIVND (reference sequence). Sequencing was performed on peripheral blood. This chain links TRBV19 with TRBJ2-1, with D tentatively TRBD1 (5 bases). This TCR derives from a man aged 45 to 65 with active or convalescent COVID-19. The CDR3 region has the DNA TGTGCCAGTAGTCTGCAGGGCCCTTTCTACAATGAGCAGTTCTTC. Translating it yields CASSLQGPFYNEQFF.